Listed below are T cell receptor beta chains from one sample, sequenced in a study of cytomegalovirus exposure and HLA in healthy donors. Some clones are missing from TCRdb's copy, which holds only in-frame ones; the method was immunoSEQ multiplex PCR. The sample carries about 160,000 clones, under 80% recorded once. The specimen sequenced was PBMCs. These TCRs come from a woman in her twenties or thirties in good health and CMV-seronegative. Both conserved end residues are part of each CDR3. D genes are given only for firm matches. The size of a clone is reported for some rows only, either as once, few or many, or as a class for expanded clones.

>NA|TRBV7-9|TRBJ1-1|NA
TGTGCCAGCAGCTTAGCGTCGGGGACTGAAGCTTTCTTT
CASSLASGTEAFF
>TRBD1|TRBV5-1|TRBJ2-1|NA
TGCGCCAGCAGCTTGCTCCAGGGGGCCTACAATGAGCAGTTCTTC
CASSLLQGAYNEQFF
>NA|TRBV5-1|TRBJ2-7|NA
TGCGCCAGCAGCTTCAGCACATCTAGGGAGGCCTACGAGCAGTACTTC
CASSFSTSREAYEQYF
>TRBD1|TRBV29-1|TRBJ1-4|NA
TGCAGCGTTCGTGGACAGGCTGGGGTTAATGAAAAACTGTTTTTT
CSVRGQAGVNEKLFF
>TRBD1|TRBV29-1|TRBJ2-7|NA
TGCAGCGTTGTTCGGACAGGGAGCTCCTACGAGCAGTACTTC
CSVVRTGSSYEQYF
>TRBD1|TRBV18|TRBJ1-2|NA
TGTGCCAGCTCACCGGGACAGGGAGTGGAACTTAGGGGCTACACCTTC
CASSPGQGVELRGYTF
>TRBD1|TRBV13|TRBJ1-2|NA
TGTGCCAGCAGACCGGGACAGGGTAACTATGGCTACACCTTC
CASRPGQGNYGYTF
>NA|TRBV30|TRBJ2-5|NA
TGTGCCTGGAGGGTGGCTCGACAGTACCAAGAGACCCAGTACTTC
CAWRVARQYQETQYF
>TRBD2|TRBV7-8|TRBJ2-1|NA
TGTGCCAGCAGCTCCTCTAGCGGGGGAGAGCAGTTCTTC
CASSSSSGGEQFF
>NA|TRBV4-1|TRBJ2-6|NA
TGCGCCAGCAGCCAATCACCGGGACACTCCTCTGGGGCCAACGTCCTGACTTTC
CASSQSPGHSSGANVLTF
>TRBD2|TRBV11-1|TRBJ2-1|NA
TGTGCCAGCAGCCCCGGACTAGACCCCTGGGAGCAGTTCTTC
CASSPGLDPWEQFF
>TRBD1|TRBV6-1|TRBJ2-7|NA
TGTGCCGGCGGAAACCTGCGACAGGGTTTGTACGAGCAGTACTTC
CAGGNLRQGLYEQYF
>TRBD2|TRBV5-1|TRBJ2-3|NA
TGCGCCAGCAGCTTGGGGGCGGGGGACACAGATACGCAGTATTTT
CASSLGAGDTDTQYF
>TRBD1|TRBV15|TRBJ2-3|few
TGTGCCACCAGCAGACCGGGACAGGGGGCGGTTACGCAGTATTTT
CATSRPGQGAVTQYF
>TRBD1|TRBV9|TRBJ2-1|NA
TGTGCCAGCAGCGATACAGGGGACTCCTACAATGAGCAGTTCTTC
CASSDTGDSYNEQFF
>NA|TRBV6-1|TRBJ1-1|NA
TGTGCCAGCACCTGGGCGGAGGGCACTGAAGCTTTCTTT
CASTWAEGTEAFF
>TRBD2|TRBV15|TRBJ2-1|NA
TGTGCCACCAGCAGAGAGACTAGCGGGGGGGTCGAGTTCTTC
CATSRETSGGVEFF
>NA|TRBV5-1|TRBJ1-3|NA
TGCGCCAGCAGCTTGTCTGGTACAAGAGGGAGTCAAGTATATTTT
CASSLSGTRGSQVYF
>TRBD2|TRBV7-6|TRBJ2-2|NA
TGTGCCAGCAGCTTAGTACCTAGCGGGGGCACCGGGGAGCTGTTTTTT
CASSLVPSGGTGELFF
>NA|TRBV7-6|TRBJ2-1|few
TGTGCCAGCAGCCGAACTAGCTGGGGATACAATGAGCAGTTCTTC
CASSRTSWGYNEQFF
>NA|TRBV7-8|TRBJ1-5|NA
TGTGCCAGCAGCTTAACAGGGATGGCCTGGAGGAGCAATCAGCCCCAGCATTTT
CASSLTGMAWRSNQPQHF
>NA|TRBV13|TRBJ1-2|NA
TGTGCCAGCAGCTTAGGCAGTTCTCGTGGCTACACCTTC
CASSLGSSRGYTF
>TRBD1|TRBV18|TRBJ1-1|NA
TGTGCCAGCTCGTCCGGACAGGCCCAGGGGCCCATGAACACTGAAGCTTTCTTT
CASSSGQAQGPMNTEAFF
>NA|TRBV5-4|TRBJ2-5|NA
TGTGCCAGCAGCTTCCAGCGGAGAGAGACCCAGTACTTC
CASSFQRRETQYF
>NA|TRBV5-4|TRBJ1-1|NA
TGTGCCAGCAGCAGCGACAGTTTCCCTGAAGCTTTCTTT
CASSSDSFPEAFF
>TRBD2|TRBV6-6|TRBJ2-1|few
TGTGCCAGCAGTTCCCCCGGGGGGGCCTACAATGAGCAGTTCTTC
CASSSPGGAYNEQFF
>NA|TRBV5-8|TRBJ1-5|NA
TGTGCCAGCAGCTTACAGGGATATGGCAATCAGCCCCAGCATTTT
CASSLQGYGNQPQHF
>TRBD1|TRBV7-8|TRBJ2-5|NA
TGTGCCAGCAGCTCAGGACAGGGGGCTGCGGGGGAGACCCAGTACTTC
CASSSGQGAAGETQYF
>TRBD1|TRBV30|TRBJ1-1|NA
TGTGCCTGGAAGGGACAGGTTAAATTCACTGAAGCTTTCTTT
CAWKGQVKFTEAFF
>NA|TRBV4-1|TRBJ1-3|NA
TGCGCCAGCAGCCAAAGAGGGGGAGGAAACACCATATATTTT
CASSQRGGGNTIYF
>TRBD2|TRBV27|TRBJ2-7|NA
TGTGCCAGCAGCCCCGTGGGGCGGGGGAGCTCCTACGAGCAGTACTTC
CASSPVGRGSSYEQYF
>NA|TRBV10-3|TRBJ1-1|NA
TGTGCCATCAGTGAACTAAGGGGGGGGAGCGTCATGAACACTGAAGCTTTCTTT
CAISELRGGSVMNTEAFF
>TRBD1|TRBV28|TRBJ1-4|few
TGTGCCAGCAGTTCCCGTTCCGGGACAGGGTATGAAAAACTGTTTTTT
CASSSRSGTGYEKLFF
>NA|TRBV4-2|TRBJ1-2|NA
TGTGCCAGCAGCCAAGCTCGGGATCTCCCCTATGGCTACACCTTC
CASSQARDLPYGYTF
>TRBD1|TRBV11-2|TRBJ1-6|NA
TGTGCCAGCAGCTTAGACATTGGGCAGGGGGGATCACCCCTCCACTTT
CASSLDIGQGGSPLHF